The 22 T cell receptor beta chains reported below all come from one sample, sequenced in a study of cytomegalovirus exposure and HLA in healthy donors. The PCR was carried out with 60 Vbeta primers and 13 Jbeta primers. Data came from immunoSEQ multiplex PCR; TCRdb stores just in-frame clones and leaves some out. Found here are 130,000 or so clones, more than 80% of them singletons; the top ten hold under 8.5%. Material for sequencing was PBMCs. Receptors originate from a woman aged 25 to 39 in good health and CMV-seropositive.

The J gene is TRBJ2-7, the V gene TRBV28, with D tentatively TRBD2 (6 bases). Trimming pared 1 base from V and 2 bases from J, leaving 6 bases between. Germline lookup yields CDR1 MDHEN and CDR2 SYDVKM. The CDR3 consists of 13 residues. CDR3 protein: CASSLSGAYEQYF. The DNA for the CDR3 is TGTGCCAGCAGTTTATCGGGGGCCTACGAGCAGTACTTC.

The CDR3 protein is CACTGLSMNTEAFF. Written as DNA, the CDR3 is TGTGCCTGCACAGGGCTCTCCATGAACACTGAAGCTTTCTTT. This sequence joins TRBV30 and TRBJ1-1; D possibly corresponds to TRBD1 (6 bases). The V and J ends lost 6 bases and 0 bases respectively, with 14 bases between them. The germline CDR1 and CDR2 sequences are GTSNPN and SVGIG (reference sequence). This CDR3 has 14 amino acids.

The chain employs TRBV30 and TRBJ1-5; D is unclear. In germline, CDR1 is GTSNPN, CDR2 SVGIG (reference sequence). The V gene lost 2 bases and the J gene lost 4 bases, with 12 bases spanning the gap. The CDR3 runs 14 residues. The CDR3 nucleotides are TGTGCCTGGAGTTTAATGGGAGGGAATCAGCCCCAGCATTTT. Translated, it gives CAWSLMGGNQPQHF.

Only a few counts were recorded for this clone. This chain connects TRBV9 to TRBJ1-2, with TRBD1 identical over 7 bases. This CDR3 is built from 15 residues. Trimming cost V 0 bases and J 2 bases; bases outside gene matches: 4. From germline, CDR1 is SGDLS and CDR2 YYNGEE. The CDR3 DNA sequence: TGTGCCAGCAGCGTAGCGACAGGGACCAACTATGGCTACACCTTC. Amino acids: CASSVATGTNYGYTF.

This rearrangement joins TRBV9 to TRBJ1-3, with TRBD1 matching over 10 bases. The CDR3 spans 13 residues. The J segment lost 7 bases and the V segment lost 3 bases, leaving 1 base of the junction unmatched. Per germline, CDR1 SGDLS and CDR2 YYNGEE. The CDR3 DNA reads TGTGCCAGCAGCGAGGACAGGGGGAACACCATATATTTT. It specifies CASSEDRGNTIYF.

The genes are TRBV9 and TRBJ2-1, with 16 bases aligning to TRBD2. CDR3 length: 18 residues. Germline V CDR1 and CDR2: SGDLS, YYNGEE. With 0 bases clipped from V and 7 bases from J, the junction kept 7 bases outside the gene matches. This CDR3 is CASSVEAEGLAGGNEQFF. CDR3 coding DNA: TGTGCCAGCAGCGTAGAGGCCGAGGGACTAGCGGGAGGGAATGAGCAGTTCTTC.

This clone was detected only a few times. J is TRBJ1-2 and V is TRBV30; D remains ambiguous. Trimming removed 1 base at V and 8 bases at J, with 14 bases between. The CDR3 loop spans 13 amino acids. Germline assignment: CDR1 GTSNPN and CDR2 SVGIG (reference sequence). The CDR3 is CAWSERLLGGYTF. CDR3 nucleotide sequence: TGTGCCTGGAGTGAGAGACTACTGGGGGGCTACACCTTC.

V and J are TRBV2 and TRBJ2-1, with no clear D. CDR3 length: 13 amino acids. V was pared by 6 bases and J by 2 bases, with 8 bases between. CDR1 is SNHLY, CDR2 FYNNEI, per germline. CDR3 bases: TGTGCCAGCAGGGCTCTGACCTACAATGAGCAGTTCTTC. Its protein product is CASRALTYNEQFF.

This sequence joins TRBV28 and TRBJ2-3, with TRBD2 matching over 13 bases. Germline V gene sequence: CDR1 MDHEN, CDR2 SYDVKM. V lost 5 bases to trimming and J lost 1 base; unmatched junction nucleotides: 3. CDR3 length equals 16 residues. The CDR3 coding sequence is TGTGCCAGCAGTGCCGGACTAGCGGGGGGCACAGATACGCAGTATTTT. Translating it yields CASSAGLAGGTDTQYF. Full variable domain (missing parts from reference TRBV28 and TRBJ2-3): DVKVTQSSRYLVKRTGEKVFLECVQDMDHENMFWYRQDPGLGLRLIYFSYDVKMKEKGDIPEGYSVSREKKERFSLILESASTNQTSMYLCASSAGLAGGTDTQYFGPGTRLTVL.

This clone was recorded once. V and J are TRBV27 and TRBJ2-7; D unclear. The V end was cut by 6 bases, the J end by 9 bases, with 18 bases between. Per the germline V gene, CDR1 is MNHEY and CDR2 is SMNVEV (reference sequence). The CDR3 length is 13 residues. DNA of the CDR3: TGTGCCAGCAGCCCTCCTGAGACTGGTAGGCAGTACTTC. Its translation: CASSPPETGRQYF.

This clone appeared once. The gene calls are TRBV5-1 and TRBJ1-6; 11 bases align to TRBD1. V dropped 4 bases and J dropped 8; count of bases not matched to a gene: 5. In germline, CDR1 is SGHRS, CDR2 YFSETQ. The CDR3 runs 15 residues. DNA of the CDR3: TGCGCCAGCAGCGGACGGACAGGGGGCGATTCACCCCTCCACTTT. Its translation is CASSGRTGGDSPLHF.

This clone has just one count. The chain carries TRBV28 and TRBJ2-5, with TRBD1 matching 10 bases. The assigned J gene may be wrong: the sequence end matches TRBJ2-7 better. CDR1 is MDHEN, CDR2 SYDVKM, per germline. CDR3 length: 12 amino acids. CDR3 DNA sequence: TGTGCCAGCACAGGGACAGGGGTCGAGCAGTACTTC. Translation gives CASTGTGVEQYF.

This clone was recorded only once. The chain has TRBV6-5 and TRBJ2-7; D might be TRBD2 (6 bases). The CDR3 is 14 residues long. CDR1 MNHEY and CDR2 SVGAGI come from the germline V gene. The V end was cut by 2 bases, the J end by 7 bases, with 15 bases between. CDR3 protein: CASSYGTPNREQYF. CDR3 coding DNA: TGTGCCAGCAGTTACGGGACTCCAAACCGGGAGCAGTACTTC.

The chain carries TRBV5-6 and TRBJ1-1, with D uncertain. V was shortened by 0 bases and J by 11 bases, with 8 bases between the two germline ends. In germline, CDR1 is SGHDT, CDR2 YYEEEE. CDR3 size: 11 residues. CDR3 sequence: CASSLGREAFF. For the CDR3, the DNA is TGTGCCAGCAGCTTGGGGAGGGAGGCTTTCTTT. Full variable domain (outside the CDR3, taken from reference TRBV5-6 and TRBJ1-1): DAGVTQSPTHLIKTRGQQVTLRCSPKSGHDTVSWYQQALGQGPQFIFQYYEEEERQRGNFPDRFSGHQFPNYSSELNVNALLLGDSALYLCASSLGREAFFGQGTRLTVV.

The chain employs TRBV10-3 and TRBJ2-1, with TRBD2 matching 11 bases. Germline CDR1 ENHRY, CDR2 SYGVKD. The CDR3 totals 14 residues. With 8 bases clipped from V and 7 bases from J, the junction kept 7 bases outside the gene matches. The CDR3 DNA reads TGTGCCATCGAGGGTAGCGGGGGGGGAAATGAGCAGTTCTTC. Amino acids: CAIEGSGGGNEQFF.

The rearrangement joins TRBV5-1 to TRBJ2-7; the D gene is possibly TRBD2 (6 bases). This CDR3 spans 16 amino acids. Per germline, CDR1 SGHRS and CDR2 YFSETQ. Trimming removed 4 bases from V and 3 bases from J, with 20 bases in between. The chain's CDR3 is CASSQLPPGLSYEQYF. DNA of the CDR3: TGCGCCAGCAGCCAGTTACCCCCGGGACTCAGCTACGAGCAGTACTTC.

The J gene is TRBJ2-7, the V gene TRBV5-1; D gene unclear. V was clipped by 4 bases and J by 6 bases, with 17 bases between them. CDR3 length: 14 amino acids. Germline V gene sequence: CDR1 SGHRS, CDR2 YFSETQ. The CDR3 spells CASSNSGAPGEQYF. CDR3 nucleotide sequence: TGCGCCAGCAGCAACAGTGGTGCCCCCGGCGAGCAGTACTTC.

CDR3 DNA: TGCAGCGCTGCGTCACCGGGGGATGAGCAGTTCTTC. Protein: CSAASPGDEQFF. The J gene is TRBJ2-1, the V gene TRBV29-1; TRBD2 might be the D (6 bases). There are 12 residues in the CDR3. V gave up 7 bases and J gave up 8 bases, with 15 bases separating them. Germline values: CDR1 SQVTM, CDR2 ANQGSEA.

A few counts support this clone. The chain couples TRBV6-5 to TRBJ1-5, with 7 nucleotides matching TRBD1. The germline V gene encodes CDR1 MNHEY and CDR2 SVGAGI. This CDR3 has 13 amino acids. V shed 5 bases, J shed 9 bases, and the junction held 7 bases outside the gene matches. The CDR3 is CASSRNQGVPQHF. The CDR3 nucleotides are TGTGCCAGCAGTCGCAATCAGGGGGTGCCCCAGCATTTT.

The chain's CDR3 is CASSIRAGTSGTSYEQYF. The CDR3 DNA is TGTGCCAGTAGTATTAGAGCTGGGACTAGCGGGACCTCCTACGAGCAGTACTTC. The chain has TRBV19 and TRBJ2-7; TRBD2 matches 13 bases. Unmatched junction bases numbered 8, after V lost 3 bases and J lost 0 bases. CDR3 length: 18 amino acids. Germline V gene lookup returns CDR1 LNHDA and CDR2 SQIVND (reference sequence).

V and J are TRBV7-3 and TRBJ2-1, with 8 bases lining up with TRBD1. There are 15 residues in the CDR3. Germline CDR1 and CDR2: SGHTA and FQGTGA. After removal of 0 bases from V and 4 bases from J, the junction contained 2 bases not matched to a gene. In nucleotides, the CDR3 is TGTGCCAGCAGCTTAACCGGACAGGGTTACAATGAGCAGTTCTTC. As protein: CASSLTGQGYNEQFF. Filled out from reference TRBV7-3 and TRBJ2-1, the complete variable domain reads GAGVSQTPSNKVTEKGKYVELRCDPISGHTALYWYRQSLGQGPEFLIYFQGTGAADDSGLPNDRFFAVRPEGSVSTLKIQRTERGDSAVYLCASSLTGQGYNEQFFGPGTRLTVL.

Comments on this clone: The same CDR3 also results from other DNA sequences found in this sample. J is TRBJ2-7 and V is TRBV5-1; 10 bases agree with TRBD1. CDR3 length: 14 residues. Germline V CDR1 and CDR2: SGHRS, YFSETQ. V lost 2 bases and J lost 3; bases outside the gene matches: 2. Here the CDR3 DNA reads TGCGCCAGCAGCTTCAGGGACAGGGGCTACGAGCAGTACTTC. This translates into CASSFRDRGYEQYF.